A selection of T cell receptor beta chains follows, all from one sample in a study of cytomegalovirus exposure and HLA in healthy donors. Some clones are missing from TCRdb's copy, which holds only in-frame ones; the method was immunoSEQ multiplex PCR. The data hold roughly 180,000 clones, with around 79% observed a single time. The sequenced material came from PBMCs. These receptors all come from a female donor in good health and CMV-seronegative. Both conserved end residues are part of each CDR3. D genes are given only for firm matches. The size field is filled for only some rows; it gives once, few, many or a size class.

d_gene,abundance,j_gene,v_gene,CDR3aa,CDR3nt
.,few,TRBJ2-3,TRBV15,CATSQGGQILLDTQYF,TGTGCCACCAGCCAGGGGGGACAGATTCTCTTGGATACGCAGTATTTT
.,.,TRBJ1-1,TRBV28,CASSLGRFMNTEAFF,TGTGCCAGCAGTTTGGGGCGGTTCATGAACACTGAAGCTTTCTTT
.,few,TRBJ1-1,TRBV28,CASSQGGMNTEAFF,TGTGCCAGCTCACAGGGTGGCATGAACACTGAAGCTTTCTTT
.,.,TRBJ2-7,TRBV2,CASNGQLYEQYF,TGTGCCAGCAACGGACAGCTCTACGAGCAGTACTTC
TRBD1,.,TRBJ1-2,TRBV7-2,CASSFISGGQGNYGYTF,TGTGCCAGCAGCTTTATATCCGGAGGACAGGGGAACTATGGCTACACCTTC
.,.,TRBJ1-1,TRBV6-5,CASSFRTQNTEAFF,TGTGCCAGCAGCTTCCGGACACAGAACACTGAAGCTTTCTTT
TRBD1,.,TRBJ1-5,TRBV5-1,CASSLGTGNSNQPQHF,TGCGCCAGCAGCCTGGGGACAGGGAATAGCAATCAGCCCCAGCATTTT
.,.,TRBJ2-7,TRBV4-1,CASSQGPDGAYEQYF,TGCGCCAGCAGCCAAGGTCCGGACGGGGCCTACGAGCAGTACTTC
TRBD2,.,TRBJ2-2,TRBV2,CASKERGDTGELFF,TGTGCCAGCAAGGAGCGGGGGGACACCGGGGAGCTGTTTTTT
.,.,TRBJ1-1,TRBV5-1,CASSARTPKNTEAFF,TGCGCCAGCAGCGCAAGGACACCCAAGAACACTGAAGCTTTCTTT
.,few,TRBJ1-1,TRBV15,CATSRETGTEAFF,TGTGCCACCAGCAGAGAAACGGGCACTGAAGCTTTCTTT
TRBD1,once,TRBJ2-2,TRBV7-8,CASSLTGRTRTGELFF,TGTGCCAGCAGCCTGACAGGGCGTACCCGAACCGGGGAGCTGTTTTTT
TRBD2,.,TRBJ2-5,TRBV4-2,CASSPSGVSGGGETQYF,TGTGCCAGCAGCCCCTCCGGCGTTAGCGGGGGCGGAGAGACCCAGTACTTC
.,few,TRBJ1-5,TRBV28,CASSLGGAGSRQPQHF,TGTGCCAGCAGTTTAGGAGGAGCCGGCAGCAGACAGCCCCAGCATTTT
TRBD2,.,TRBJ2-1,TRBV2,CASGLSGRYNEQFF,TGTGCCAGCGGACTGAGCGGGAGATACAATGAGCAGTTCTTC
.,.,TRBJ1-2,TRBV19,CASNRHHENYGYTF,TGTGCCAGTAATAGACACCACGAAAACTATGGCTACACCTTC
.,.,TRBJ1-4,TRBV4-3,CASSQSTAQNEKLFF,TGCGCCAGCAGTCAATCGACAGCTCAGAATGAAAAACTGTTTTTT
TRBD1,.,TRBJ1-1,TRBV5-1,CASKPTGWENTEAFF,TGCGCCAGCAAACCGACAGGGTGGGAGAACACTGAAGCTTTCTTT
TRBD1,.,TRBJ1-1,TRBV6-6,CASSTATGGTEAFF,TGTGCCAGCAGTACCGCAACAGGGGGCACTGAAGCTTTCTTT
.,.,TRBJ1-1,TRBV5-1,CASSLALGLNTEAFF,TGCGCCAGCAGCTTGGCCCTGGGGCTGAACACTGAAGCTTTCTTT
TRBD1,.,TRBJ2-5,TRBV7-2,CASSGVGGSGETQYF,TGTGCCAGCAGCGGAGTAGGGGGCTCTGGGGAGACCCAGTACTTC
TRBD1,.,TRBJ1-1,TRBV4-3,CASSLDPGTGPGTEAFF,TGCGCCAGCAGCCTCGATCCCGGGACAGGGCCTGGCACTGAAGCTTTCTTT
.,.,TRBJ2-1,TRBV12-5,CASGLGRVDEQFF,TGTGCTAGTGGTTTGGGACGGGTAGACGAGCAGTTCTTC
TRBD1,.,TRBJ1-5,TRBV28,CASIFSTGGNQPQHF,TGTGCCAGCATTTTTTCGACAGGGGGCAATCAGCCCCAGCATTTT
.,few,TRBJ1-5,TRBV28,CASRGGVGQPQHF,TGTGCCAGCAGGGGGGGAGTGGGACAGCCCCAGCATTTT
.,.,TRBJ1-5,TRBV15,CATSRAPAKDQPQHF,TGTGCCACCAGCAGAGCCCCAGCGAAAGATCAGCCCCAGCATTTT
TRBD1,.,TRBJ1-1,TRBV29-1,CSVDRGPARAFF,TGCAGCGTGGACAGGGGGCCCGCGCGAGCTTTCTTT
.,.,TRBJ2-7,TRBV11-2,CASSPRQEYKFYEQYF,TGTGCCAGCAGCCCCCGACAGGAGTACAAATTCTACGAGCAGTACTTC
.,.,TRBJ1-6,TRBV9,CASSGAMGNSPLHF,TGTGCCAGCAGCGGGGCCATGGGCAATTCACCCCTCCACTTT
TRBD1,.,TRBJ1-2,TRBV9,CASSQDRGNGYTF,TGTGCCAGCAGCCAGGACAGGGGGAACGGCTACACCTTC
TRBD1,.,TRBJ2-7,TRBV7-2,CASSLDRGGEQYF,TGTGCCAGCAGCCTCGACAGGGGTGGCGAGCAGTACTTC
TRBD2,.,TRBJ2-5,TRBV11-2,CASSLGLAGGQETQYF,TGTGCCAGCAGCTTAGGACTAGCGGGGGGGCAAGAGACCCAGTACTTC